Given below is one TCR beta chain in context. The antigen is undetermined. This sample was taken from a study of cytomegalovirus exposure and HLA in healthy donors. Study outcomes and limitations: Reportedly, cytomegalovirus status was diagnosed with high sensitivity and specificity.

PCR was performed using 60 Vbeta and 13 Jbeta primers. Only in-frame clones appear in the TCRdb table, and some are missing; sequencing was by immunoSEQ multiplex PCR. The sample carries around 150,000 clones, around 85% recorded once. The CDR3 length is 13 residues. Germline values: CDR1 MNHNS, CDR2 SASEGT. The V and J ends lost 2 bases and 7 bases respectively, with 11 bases between them. The sequencing input was PBMCs. The chain joins TRBV6-1 to TRBJ1-1; no clear D. The origin of this receptor is a man in his forties or fifties in good health and CMV-seronegative. CDR3 sequence reads: CASSERERSEAFF. The CDR3 DNA sequence: TGTGCCAGCAGTGAAAGGGAGAGAAGTGAAGCTTTCTTT.